The TCR beta chain under discussion was sequenced for a study of blood T cells in healthy people across ages. Comments on this clonotype: Its target is unknown.

Study-level results: The recorded TCR beta diversity per million T cells decreased in a roughly linear manner with age.

Trimming stripped 0 bases from V and 0 bases from J, with 12 bases between. CDR3 length: 16 amino acids. Germline V gene data show CDR1 as MGHRA and CDR2 as YSYEKL. Using a J-beta primer mix together with a sample-barcoded 5' primer, a second PCR was run for about 6 to 12 cycles. Each CDR3 protein gets one entry after TCRdb re-called the 5' RACE reads with MiXCR. This sample has 850,000 to 1,100,000 distinct CDR3 sequences, with less than 45% found just once. Roughly 10 milliliters of peripheral blood were drawn from each donor into EDTA-treated tubes. This receptor was taken from a man between 18 and 35 years old in good health. Material for sequencing was blood. The V call is TRBV4-1, the J call TRBJ2-7, with D perhaps matching TRBD2 (5 bases). The CDR3 reads CASSQELAHSSYEQYF. The CDR3 DNA reads as TGCGCCAGCAGCCAAGAGCTAGCACACAGCTCCTACGAGCAGTACTTC.